The entry below describes one T cell receptor beta chain. Some clones are missing from TCRdb's copy, which holds only in-frame ones; the method was immunoSEQ multiplex PCR. The table has roughly 150,000 clones, around 81% seen once. The sample originates from a study of blood T cell repertoires in COVID-19. Germline assignment: CDR1 SGHRS and CDR2 YFSETQ. V lost 1 base, J lost 5 bases, and 6 bases stayed unmatched. The CDR3 is 15 amino acids. The specimen sequenced was peripheral blood. This receptor was obtained from a woman aged 45-59 years with acute or convalescent COVID-19. The chain recombines TRBV5-1 with TRBJ1-5; 7 nucleotides align to TRBD1. Here the CDR3 DNA reads TGCGCCAGCAGCTTGAGCCCCAGGGGGGATCAGCCCCAGCATTTT. Its translation: CASSLSPRGDQPQHF. The full variable domain, completed using reference TRBV5-1 and TRBJ1-5, is KAGVTQTPRYLIKTRGQQVTLSCSPISGHRSVSWYQQTPGQGLQFLFEYFSETQRNKGNFPGRFSGRQFSNSRSEMNVSTLELGDSALYLCASSLSPRGDQPQHFGDGTRLSIL.